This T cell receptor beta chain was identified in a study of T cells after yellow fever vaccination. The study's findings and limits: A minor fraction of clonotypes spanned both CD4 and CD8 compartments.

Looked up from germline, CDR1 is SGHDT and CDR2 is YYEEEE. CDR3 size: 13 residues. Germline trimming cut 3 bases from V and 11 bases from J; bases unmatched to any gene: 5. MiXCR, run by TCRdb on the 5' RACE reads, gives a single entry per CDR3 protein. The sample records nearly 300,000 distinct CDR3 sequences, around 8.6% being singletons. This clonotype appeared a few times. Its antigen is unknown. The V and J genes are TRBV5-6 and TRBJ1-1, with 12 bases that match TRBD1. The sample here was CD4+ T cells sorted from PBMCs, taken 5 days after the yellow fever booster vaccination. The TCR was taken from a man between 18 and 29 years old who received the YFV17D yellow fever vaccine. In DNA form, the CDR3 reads TGTGCCAGCAGCTGGGACAGGGGGCTAATCGCTTTCTTT. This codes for CASSWDRGLIAFF.